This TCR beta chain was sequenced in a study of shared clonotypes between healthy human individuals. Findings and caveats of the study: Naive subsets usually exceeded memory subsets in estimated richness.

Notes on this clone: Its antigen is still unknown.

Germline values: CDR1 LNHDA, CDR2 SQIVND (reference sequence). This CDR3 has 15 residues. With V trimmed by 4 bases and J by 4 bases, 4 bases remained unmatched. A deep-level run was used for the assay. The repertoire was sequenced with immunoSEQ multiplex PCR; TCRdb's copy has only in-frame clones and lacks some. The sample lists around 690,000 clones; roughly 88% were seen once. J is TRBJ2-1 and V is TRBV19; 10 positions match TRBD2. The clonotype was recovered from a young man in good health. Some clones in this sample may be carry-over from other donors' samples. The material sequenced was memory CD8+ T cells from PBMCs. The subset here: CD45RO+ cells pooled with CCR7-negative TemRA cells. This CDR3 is CASSSGLAVYNEQFF. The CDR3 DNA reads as TGTGCCAGTAGTAGTGGACTAGCGGTTTACAATGAGCAGTTCTTC.